This T cell receptor (beta chain) was obtained from a study of shared clonotypes between healthy human individuals. Study at large: CD4 naive and memory got three plates each, CD8 naive two, CD8 memory one.

Method: immunoSEQ multiplex PCR; TCRdb's copy keeps in-frame clones and lacks some. The table lists more than 900,000 clones, around 78% of them singletons. The CDR3 covers 19 residues. Comment on this clone: No antigen is known for it.

General study results and limits: Non-shared clonotypes had lower generation probabilities than clonotypes shared by all four sorted-subset donors.

The healthy adult donors were HIV-negative and reported no recent acute infections or vaccinations. The TCR comes from a young man in good health. Some clones in this sample may be carry-over from other donors' samples. The chain uses TRBV21-1 and TRBJ2-5; the table names TRBD2, a call not compared with the DNA. TRBV21-1 is a pseudogene. Sequencing was done on a sample of memory CD4+ T cells from PBMCs. Subset here: CD45RA-negative fraction. CDR3 amino acids: CASSQITSGQDKYQETQYF. The CDR3, as DNA: TGTGCCAGCAGCCAAATCACTAGCGGACAAGATAAGTACCAAGAGACCCAGTACTTC.